This T cell receptor beta chain is drawn from a study of blood T cells in healthy people across ages. Turning to the study itself: About one barcoded beta molecule per two T cells was the capture yield of template switching.

Germline V gene lookup returns CDR1 LGHNT and CDR2 FRNRAP. CDR3 length equals 12 residues. The V gene end was trimmed by 9 bases and the J gene end by 4 bases; junction bases not matched to a gene: 4. A second PCR of 7 to 11 cycles used a sample-barcoded 5' primer and a J-beta primer mix. TCRdb re-derived calls from the 5' RACE reads in MiXCR, one entry per CDR3 protein. This table holds about 1.4 million distinct CDR3 sequences, approximately 59% found once. Sequencing was performed on blood. This chain connects TRBV12-5 to TRBJ2-7, with 9 bases fitting TRBD1. This TCR was sampled from a man younger than 35 in good health. CDR3 in amino acids: CARGTGWYEQYF. As DNA, the CDR3 is TGTGCTAGGGGGACAGGGTGGTACGAGCAGTACTTC. The whole variable domain, remainder taken from reference TRBV12-5 and TRBJ2-7, is DARVTQTPRHKVTEMGQEVTMRCQPILGHNTVFWYRQTMMQGLELLAYFRNRAPLDDSGMPKDRFSAEMPDATLATLKIQPSEPRDSAVYFCARGTGWYEQYFGPGTRLTVT.